This T cell receptor (beta chain) was identified during a study of blood T cell repertoires in COVID-19 (dated by TCRdb to about 2020). About the study as a whole: Collaborator samples came from the United States, Italy and Spain and covered acute and convalescent phases of COVID-19. Where HLA class I and class II types were available, the types were taken from metadata supplied by the sample provider, not from assay-based typing. A freely available public database, intended as a resource for researchers studying the immune response to SARS-CoV-2, is where the repertoires were released. The material from the prospective study consisted of cDNA or gDNA derived from T cells, B-cell-depleted T cells, or PBMCs. Nearly every sample came with metadata listing a de-identified subject ID, COVID-19 status, age in years and sex. The samples were drawn from two sources: the first 160 participants of the ongoing ImmuneRACE study, and 1,000 to 1,500 subjects contributed by 6 global collaborators. Deeply sampled blood TCRbeta repertoires from subjects exposed to, actively infected with, or recovered from COVID-19 were included in the dataset.

Results the study describes overall, beyond this receptor: How much clinical and demographic metadata was included differed by source and by participant, and the metadata was provided uncurated.

Each collaborating institution followed its own protocols to collect whole blood in K2EDTA tubes. Collaborator samples were shipped for TCRbeta analysis as frozen whole blood, isolated PBMCs, or DNA extracted from either sample type. TCRbeta CDR3 regions were amplified from genomic DNA by means of the immunoSEQ Assay, a bias-controlled multiplex PCR. The authors' analysis ran thus. Within the assay, amplification of reference gene primers was used to estimate how many nucleated cells each sample contained. To quantify the absolute abundance of each unique TCRbeta CDR3 rearrangement, sequence reads were collapsed and filtered. For each sample, productive Simpson clonality was calculated by taking the square root of Simpson's diversity index across productive rearrangements. Held by TCRdb, this immuneACCESS table contains in-frame sequences only and omits some clones. Under half of the omission traces to an unresolved V gene where checked; the cause of the rest is unknown. That table is the source of V, J and clone size, and D and trimming were worked out from the DNA. This sample is represented by a few hundred thousand clones; over 70% of them were singletons. Approximately 9% of the sample is held by the ten biggest clonotypes.

A remark on this clone: The target of this receptor is not known. Base quality data are lacking; no much larger clone is found one base away.

CDR1 and CDR2, per the germline V gene (reference sequence), are MNHEY and SMNVEV. The CDR3 sequence holds 15 residues, the cysteine and phenylalanine included. Solely the CDR3 DNA is kept, with 45 bases framed from the first base. Trimming at the junction amounts to 3 bases on V and 1 base on J, and the germline ends lie 12 bases apart. The sequencing sample was made of peripheral blood. The sequence derives from a human donor in a cohort sampled during active COVID-19. The V gene is TRBV27 and the J gene is TRBJ1-1; TRBD1 might be the D gene, on 5 matching bases. The bases read TGTGCCAGCAGTTTTGGCTGGGGGGGGAACACTGAAGCTTTCTTT. This gives the protein CASSFGWGGNTEAFF.